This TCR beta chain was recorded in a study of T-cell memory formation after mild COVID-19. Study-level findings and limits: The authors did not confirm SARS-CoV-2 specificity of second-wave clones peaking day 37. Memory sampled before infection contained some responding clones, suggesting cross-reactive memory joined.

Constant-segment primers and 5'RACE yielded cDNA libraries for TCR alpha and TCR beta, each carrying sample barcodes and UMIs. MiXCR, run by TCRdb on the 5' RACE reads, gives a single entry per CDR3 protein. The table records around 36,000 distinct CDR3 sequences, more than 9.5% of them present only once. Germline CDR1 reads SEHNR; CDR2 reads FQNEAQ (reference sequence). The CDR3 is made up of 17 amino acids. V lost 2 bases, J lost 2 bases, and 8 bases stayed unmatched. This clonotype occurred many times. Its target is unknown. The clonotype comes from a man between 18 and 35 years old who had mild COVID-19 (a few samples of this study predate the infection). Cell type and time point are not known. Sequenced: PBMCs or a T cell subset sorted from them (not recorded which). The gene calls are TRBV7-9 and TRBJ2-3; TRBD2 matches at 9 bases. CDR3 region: CASSLPRASGDTDTQYF. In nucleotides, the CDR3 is TGTGCCAGCAGCTTACCCCGGGCTAGCGGGGACACAGATACGCAGTATTTT.